The 2 T cell receptor beta chains below were found in one sample sequenced in a study of blood T cell repertoires in COVID-19. TCRdb's table, derived via immunoSEQ multiplex PCR, lists solely in-frame clones and lacks some. The sample lists around 68,000 clones; around 80% were seen once. Material: peripheral blood. Receptor source: a woman aged 45-65 years with acute or convalescent COVID-19.

The genes are TRBV4-1 and TRBJ1-1; tentatively, D is TRBD1 (5 bases). Trimming cost V 7 bases and J 1 base, with 13 bases left between them. The CDR3 has 14 amino acids. The germline gives CDR1 MGHRA, CDR2 YSYEKL. The CDR3, as DNA: TGCGCCAGCACGGTACAGGCGACGAACACTGAAGCTTTCTTT. Amino acid sequence: CASTVQATNTEAFF.

This clone has a single count. This rearrangement joins TRBV7-7 to TRBJ2-1; 8 nucleotides agree with TRBD1. V was clipped by 5 bases and J by 0 bases; unmatched bases: 3. The CDR3 consists of 15 residues. Germline assignment: CDR1 SSHAT and CDR2 FNYEAQ (reference sequence). DNA for the CDR3: TGTGCCAGCAGCATCGGGACAGGCTCCTACAATGAGCAGTTCTTC. Protein product: CASSIGTGSYNEQFF.